These 3 T cell receptor beta chains were sequenced from one sample in a study of blood T cell repertoires in COVID-19. Sequenced by immunoSEQ multiplex PCR; TCRdb stores in-frame clones only, minus some. The sample lists about 220,000 clones, approximately 77% occurring once. Sequenced input: peripheral blood. These receptors were collected from an elderly woman with acute or convalescent COVID-19.

CDR3 protein: CASSFRQGAATNEKLFF. The CDR3 region has the DNA TGTGCCAGTAGTTTCCGACAGGGGGCCGCAACTAATGAAAAACTGTTTTTT. V gene TRBV19 combines with J gene TRBJ1-4, with TRBD1 identical over 10 bases. The junction had 6 bases not matched to a gene; V was cut back by 5 bases and J by 0 bases. This CDR3 has 17 residues. In germline, CDR1 is LNHDA, CDR2 SQIVND (reference sequence). The full variable domain, in which reference TRBV19 and TRBJ1-4 provide the parts outside the CDR3, is DGGITQSPKYLFRKEGQNVTLSCEQNLNHDAMYWYRQDPGQGLRLIYYSQIVNDFQKGDIAEGYSVSREKKESFPLTVTSAQKNPTAFYLCASSFRQGAATNEKLFFGSGTQLSVL.

J is TRBJ1-1 and V is TRBV7-2; 9 bases are a match to TRBD1. CDR3 length: 13 amino acids. The germline CDR1 and CDR2 sequences are SGHTA and FQGNSA. The V gene end was trimmed by 6 bases and the J gene end by 4 bases; junction bases not matched to a gene: 3. The CDR3 region has the DNA TGTGCCAGCAGTACGACAGGGGGCACTGAAGCTTTCTTT. This codes for CASSTTGGTEAFF.

The chain is built from TRBV6-5 and TRBJ2-7, with D unresolved. Germline lookup yields CDR1 MNHEY and CDR2 SVGAGI. Trimming shortened V by 8 bases and J by 5 bases, and 10 bases separated the two germline ends. This CDR3 comprises 11 residues. CDR3: CASGGAHEQYF. The CDR3 bases are TGTGCCAGCGGCGGAGCACACGAGCAGTACTTC.